The sequence of this TCR beta chain was determined in a study of early T cells in non-severe SARS-CoV-2 infection. The wider study: Chains were unpaired, as sequencing was done on bulk RNA from unsorted whole blood.

Unique molecular identifiers tagged individual cDNA molecules. TCRdb ran MiXCR on the 5' RACE reads and lists one entry per CDR3 protein. The repertoire holds approximately 39,000 distinct CDR3 sequences, 9.9% seen once, with approximately 12% in the top ten. Study-level findings and limits: Anti-spike CD8 responses were favored in VDJdb matching, and private and CD4 specificities were missed.

This clonotype was found many times. Its target is unknown. Germline assignment: CDR1 DFQATT and CDR2 SNEGSKA (reference sequence). The CDR3 runs to 13 residues. Deletions cut 1 base from V and 7 bases from J, with 10 bases between. The source of this sequence is an adult who was a healthcare worker with PCR-confirmed SARS-CoV-2 infection or an uninfected control (not recorded which). The V and J genes are TRBV20-1 and TRBJ1-4; D is perhaps TRBD1 (6 bases). Sample: whole blood. CDR3 coding DNA: TGCAGTGCTAGAGCGACAGGATTTGAAAAACTGTTTTTT. This codes for CSARATGFEKLFF.